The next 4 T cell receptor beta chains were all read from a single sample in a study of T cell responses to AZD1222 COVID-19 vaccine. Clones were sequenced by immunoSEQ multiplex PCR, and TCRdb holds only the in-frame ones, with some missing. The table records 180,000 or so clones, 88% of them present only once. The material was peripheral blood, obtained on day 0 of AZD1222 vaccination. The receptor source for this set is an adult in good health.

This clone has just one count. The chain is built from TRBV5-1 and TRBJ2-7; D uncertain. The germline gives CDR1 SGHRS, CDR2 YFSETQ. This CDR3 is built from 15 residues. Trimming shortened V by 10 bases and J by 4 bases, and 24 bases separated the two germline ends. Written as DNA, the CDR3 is TGCGCCGTAGCAAGTGGTCCGGGCTCCGTGTACGAGCAGTACTTC. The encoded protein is CAVASGPGSVYEQYF.

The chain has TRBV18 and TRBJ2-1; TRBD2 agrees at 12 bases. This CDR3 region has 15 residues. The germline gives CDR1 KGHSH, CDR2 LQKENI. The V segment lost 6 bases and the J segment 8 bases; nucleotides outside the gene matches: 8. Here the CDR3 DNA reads TGTGCCAGCTCCCAGACTAGCGGGGGCCCCCATGAGCAGTTCTTC. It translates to CASSQTSGGPHEQFF.

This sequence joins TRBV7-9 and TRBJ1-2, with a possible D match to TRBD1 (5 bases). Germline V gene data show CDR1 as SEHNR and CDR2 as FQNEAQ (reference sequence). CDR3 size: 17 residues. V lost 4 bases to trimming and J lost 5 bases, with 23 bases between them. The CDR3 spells CASSSQGGTEFLYGYTF. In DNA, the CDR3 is TGTGCCAGCAGCTCTCAAGGCGGGACGGAATTCCTTTATGGCTACACCTTC.

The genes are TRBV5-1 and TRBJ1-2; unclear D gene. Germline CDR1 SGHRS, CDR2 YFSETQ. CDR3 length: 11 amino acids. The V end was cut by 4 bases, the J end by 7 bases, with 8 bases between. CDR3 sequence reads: CASSPSGGYTF. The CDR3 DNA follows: TGCGCCAGCAGCCCCTCGGGTGGCTACACCTTC. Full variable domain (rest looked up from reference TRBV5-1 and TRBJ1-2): KAGVTQTPRYLIKTRGQQVTLSCSPISGHRSVSWYQQTPGQGLQFLFEYFSETQRNKGNFPGRFSGRQFSNSRSEMNVSTLELGDSALYLCASSPSGGYTFGSGTRLTVV.